A single sample gave rise to the 5 T cell receptor beta chains below, sequenced in a study of T cells in Graves' hyperthyroidism and ophthalmopathy (dated by TCRdb to about 2019). The method behind the library was multiplex PCR. These reads were obtained on an Illumina HiSeq 2000. TCR beta CDR3 regions were amplified from RNA transcripts. For the first round of RT-PCR on the TCR CDR3, the HTBI primer set was used together with the Qiagen OneStep RT-PCR kit. The public reads were reprocessed in TCRdb via fastp at Q25 and MiXCR, keeping in-frame beta chains. A single entry per CDR3 protein holds the most common genes and DNA from its merged rows. The sample profile shows about 760,000 distinct CDR3 sequences; roughly a third of them were found once. The ten largest clones represent roughly 31% of the sample. Sequenced input: blood. The origin of the receptors is a woman aged 40 to 55 with Graves' hyperthyroidism.

This clonotype was observed many times. This sequence joins TRBV15 and TRBJ2-5; D possibly uses TRBD1 or TRBD2 (6 bases each). There are 14 residues in the CDR3. V lost 6 bases, J lost 0 bases, and 11 bases lay in between. Germline CDR1 is LNHNV and CDR2 is YYDKDF (reference sequence). CDR3 bases: TGTGCCACCAGTAGGGGGGCCGACCAAGAGACCCAGTACTTC. It specifies CATSRGADQETQYF.

This clonotype has at least ten counts. The chain uses TRBV20-1 and TRBJ1-2; D remains ambiguous. The V end lost 6 bases, the J end lost 2 bases, and 7 bases lay between the germline ends. Germline-derived CDR1 and CDR2 are DFQATT and SNEGSKA (reference sequence). This CDR3 is 11 amino acids long. DNA of the CDR3: TGCAGTGCCCGGAGGAACTATGGCTACACCTTC. Its protein is CSARRNYGYTF.

The V gene is TRBV29-1, the J gene TRBJ2-5, with unresolved D. The germline CDR1 and CDR2 sequences are SQVTM and ANQGSEA. The CDR3 sequence is 9 residues long. Trimming removed 5 bases from V and 5 bases from J, with 3 bases in between. CDR3 bases: TGCAGCGTTTGGGAGACCCAGTACTTC. Protein product: CSVWETQYF.

This chain connects TRBV28 to TRBJ1-1, with a tentative D call TRBD1 (5 bases). CDR1 MDHEN and CDR2 SYDVKM come from the germline V gene. The V and J ends lost 5 bases and 0 bases respectively, with 16 bases between them. The CDR3 runs to 16 residues. The CDR3 DNA reads TGTGCCAGCAGTCCTTCTGGTGCAGGGATGAACACTGAAGCTTTCTTT. The encoded protein is CASSPSGAGMNTEAFF.

The chain couples TRBV3-1 to TRBJ1-5, with D perhaps TRBD1 (5 bases). CDR1 is LGHDT and CDR2 is YNNKEL in the germline V gene (reference sequence). The length of the CDR3 is 15 residues. The V end lost 0 bases, the J end lost 7 bases, and 13 bases lay between the germline ends. Here the CDR3 DNA reads TGTGCCAGCAGCCAAGATGGGGCCGCAGGCCAGCCCCAGCATTTT. Its translation: CASSQDGAAGQPQHF. The whole variable domain, filled in from reference TRBV3-1 and TRBJ1-5, reads DTAVSQTPKYLVTQMGNDKSIKCEQNLGHDTMYWYKQDSKKFLKIMFSYNNKELIINETVPNRFSPKSPDKAHLNLHINSLELGDSAVYFCASSQDGAAGQPQHFGDGTRLSIL.